This T cell receptor (beta chain) was observed in a study of blood T cells in healthy people across ages. A second PCR of about 6 to 11 cycles used a sample-barcoded 5' primer and a J-beta primer mix. TCRdb itself ran the 5' RACE reads through MiXCR, one entry per CDR3 protein. The sample has more than 800,000 distinct CDR3 sequences; 25% to 30% are singletons. Per-sample yields of isolated PBMCs were at least 6 million. This clonotype was detected ten times or more. V lost 6 bases to trimming and J lost 0 bases; unmatched junction nucleotides: 9. Germline V gene lookup returns CDR1 LGHDT and CDR2 YNNKEL (reference sequence). There are 18 residues in the CDR3.

This chain joins TRBV3-1 and TRBJ2-6, with 9 bases matching TRBD2. This clonotype was obtained from a woman of 80 years or more in good health. The sample was blood. CDR3 in amino acids: CASRLSGGRNSGANVLTF. DNA for the CDR3: TGTGCCAGCAGGTTAAGCGGGGGGCGAAACTCTGGGGCCAACGTCCTGACTTTC.